Presented here are 23 T cell receptor beta chains from one specimen sequenced in a study of cytomegalovirus exposure and HLA in healthy donors. The PCR made use of 60 Vbeta and 13 Jbeta primers. Sequenced by immunoSEQ multiplex PCR; TCRdb stores in-frame clones only, minus some. The sample holds about 150,000 clones, approximately 75% seen once. Material for sequencing was PBMCs. The receptors were sampled from a man younger than 30 in good health and CMV-seronegative.

The CDR3 bases are TGTGCCAGCAGCGCAAGCTTCGATGGCTACACCTTC. Amino acids: CASSASFDGYTF. The genes are TRBV9 and TRBJ1-2; D uncertain. CDR1 and CDR2 from the germline V gene are SGDLS and YYNGEE. The CDR3 runs 12 residues. V was cut by 3 bases and J by 6 bases, with 9 bases left in between.

The CDR3 spells CASTHTGTGWYEQYF. The CDR3, as DNA: TGTGCCAGCACTCATACCGGGACAGGATGGTACGAGCAGTACTTC. This chain joins TRBV6-5 and TRBJ2-7; TRBD1 aligns across 8 bases. The CDR3 spans 15 residues. Germline V lookup: CDR1 MNHEY, CDR2 SVGAGI. Trimming took 7 bases from V and 4 from J; bases not matched to a gene: 12.

This sequence joins TRBV4-1 and TRBJ1-5; 8 bases match TRBD1. Germline-derived CDR1 and CDR2 are MGHRA and YSYEKL. J was trimmed by 15 bases and V by 2 bases; bases with no gene match: 9. The CDR3 sequence is 13 residues long. The CDR3 DNA is TGCGCCAGCAGCCAATTCGTAGGGACAGGCGTGCATTTT. This gives the protein CASSQFVGTGVHF.

CDR3 sequence (DNA): TGTGCCAGCAGTTTCTCGGGGGGGCGGAAGACCCAGTACTTC. It yields the protein CASSFSGGRKTQYF. This chain joins TRBV6-5 and TRBJ2-5; 8 bases are shared with TRBD2. Unmatched junction bases numbered 7, after V lost 4 bases and J lost 6 bases. The CDR3 consists of 14 residues. Per germline, CDR1 MNHEY and CDR2 SVGAGI.

This clone showed up just a few times. A junction end diverges from the germline sequence, so it may reflect a read error. V gene TRBV7-9 combines with J gene TRBJ1-1, with 7 bases aligning to TRBD1. This CDR3 is 17 amino acids long. The germline gives CDR1 SEHNR, CDR2 FQNEAQ (reference sequence). CDR3 DNA sequence: TGTTCCAGCAGCTCGCAGGGGGGCGGGGTCTTGAACACTGAAGCTTTCTTT. This gives the protein CSSSSQGGGVLNTEAFF.

This chain links TRBV27 with TRBJ1-1; 9 bases fit TRBD1. From germline, CDR1 is MNHEY and CDR2 SMNVEV (reference sequence). This CDR3 is 12 amino acids long. The V gene end was trimmed by 10 bases and the J gene end by 5 bases; junction bases not matched to a gene: 5. CDR3 in DNA: TGTGCCACCCGGACAGGGGTGACTGAAGCTTTCTTT. It is translated as CATRTGVTEAFF.

Only one count was recorded for this clone. V and J are TRBV7-9 and TRBJ1-1, with 8 bases lining up with TRBD1. Germline V gives CDR1 SEHNR, CDR2 FQNEAQ (reference sequence). This CDR3 is built from 13 residues. J gave up 4 bases and V 6 bases, and 4 bases lay outside the gene matches. The DNA of the CDR3 is TGTGCCAGCAGTGATCAGGGGGCCACTGAAGCTTTCTTT. Translated, it gives CASSDQGATEAFF. The entire variable domain, with the rest obtained from reference TRBV7-9 and TRBJ1-1, is as follows: DTGVSQNPRHKITKRGQNVTFRCDPISEHNRLYWYRQTLGQGPEFLTYFQNEAQLEKSRLLSDRFSAERPKGSFSTLEIQRTEQGDSAMYLCASSDQGATEAFFGQGTRLTVV.

This clone came up a few times. The chain recombines TRBV11-2 with TRBJ2-3; 9 nucleotides match TRBD1. V trimming: 1 base; J trimming: 1 base; junction bases outside the gene matches: 0. Germline V gene data show CDR1 as SGHAT and CDR2 as FQNNGV. CDR3 length equals 15 residues. The CDR3 DNA follows: TGTGCCAGCAGCTTAGGGACAGGGGGCACAGATACGCAGTATTTT. Amino acid sequence: CASSLGTGGTDTQYF.

This clone has only a few counts. V usage is TRBV7-9 and J usage is TRBJ2-3; D remains unclear. Germline V gene sequence: CDR1 SEHNR, CDR2 FQNEAQ (reference sequence). The CDR3 has 16 residues. V lost 4 bases and J lost 1, with 15 bases in between. In nucleotides, the CDR3 is TGTGCCAGCAGCTCCCCCACCGGGTTGGGCACAGATACGCAGTATTTT. Translated, it gives CASSSPTGLGTDTQYF.

The rearrangement uses TRBV6-1 and TRBJ2-1; possible D gene TRBD1, 7 bases. CDR1 and CDR2 (germline): MNHNS, SASEGT. This CDR3 is 12 amino acids long. Between the trimmed V and J ends, which lost 6 bases and 8 bases, there was a span of 11 bases. In nucleotides, the CDR3 is TGTGCCAGCAGCACCAGGGGGGATGAGCAGTTCTTC. Its translation is CASSTRGDEQFF.

The V gene is TRBV7-2, the J gene TRBJ2-7; 9 bases agree with TRBD2. The CDR3 has 15 residues. The junction had 8 bases not matched to a gene; V was cut back by 3 bases and J by 5 bases. Per germline, CDR1 SGHTA and CDR2 FQGNSA. The CDR3 region is CASSFGGGGADEQYF. CDR3 coding DNA: TGTGCCAGCAGCTTTGGCGGCGGGGGGGCCGACGAGCAGTACTTC.

This chain's CDR3 is CASSLGQGWSYEQYV. The CDR3 nucleotides are TGTGCCAGCAGCCTGGGACAGGGATGGTCCTACGAGCAGTACGTC. The J gene is TRBJ2-7, the V gene TRBV5-6, with 9 bases that match TRBD1. Trimming at V came to 4 bases and at J to 1 base, leaving 6 bases not matched to a gene. Per the germline V gene, CDR1 is SGHDT and CDR2 is YYEEEE. This CDR3 contains 15 residues.

V is TRBV19 and J is TRBJ1-4, with 9 bases fitting TRBD1. The CDR3 is 18 amino acids. J was trimmed by 3 bases and V by 3 bases; bases with no gene match: 11. Germline V gene data show CDR1 as LNHDA and CDR2 as SQIVND (reference sequence). CDR3 in amino acids: CASSILSGQGSPNEKLFF. Here the CDR3 DNA reads TGTGCCAGTAGTATTCTCAGCGGACAGGGGTCGCCTAATGAAAAACTGTTTTTT.

The genes are TRBV9 and TRBJ2-1, with D possibly TRBD2 on 6 matching bases. V lost 4 bases and J lost 4, with 15 bases in between. The germline CDR1 and CDR2 sequences are SGDLS and YYNGEE. This CDR3 region has 15 residues. The CDR3 spells CASSSVRGRYNEQFF. The CDR3 coding sequence is TGTGCCAGCAGCTCAGTACGGGGGAGGTACAATGAGCAGTTCTTC.

This sequence joins TRBV19 and TRBJ2-2, with D tentatively TRBD1 (5 bases). V was shortened by 2 bases and J by 3 bases, with 10 bases between the two germline ends. Germline V gene lookup returns CDR1 LNHDA and CDR2 SQIVND (reference sequence). This CDR3 has 15 residues. CDR3 coding DNA: TGTGCCAGTAGTATAAGCGACAGCTACACCGGGGAGCTGTTTTTT. The encoded protein is CASSISDSYTGELFF.

The chain combines TRBV2 with TRBJ2-7, with D uncertain. Germline CDR1 is SNHLY and CDR2 is FYNNEI. CDR3 length: 14 amino acids. Trimming took 3 bases from V and 3 from J, leaving 12 bases between them. The CDR3 DNA is TGTGCCAGCAGTGATTCGCCAGACATCTACGAGCAGTACGTC. Translating gives CASSDSPDIYEQYV.

V and J are TRBV6-6 and TRBJ2-1, with 8 bases lining up with TRBD2. This CDR3 spans 15 amino acids. Trimming at V came to 2 bases and at J to 6 bases, leaving 6 bases not matched to a gene. Germline V gives CDR1 MNHNY, CDR2 SVGAGI (reference sequence). In DNA form, the CDR3 reads TGTGCCAGCAGTTACGGCCGGGGGGGCAGCAATGAGCAGTTCTTC. It translates to CASSYGRGGSNEQFF.

The genes are TRBV10-3 and TRBJ1-2, with TRBD1 matching 11 bases. This CDR3 has 16 residues. V was pared by 3 bases and J by 3 bases, with 6 bases of the junction left unmatched. CDR1 ENHRY and CDR2 SYGVKD come from the germline V gene. In nucleotides, the CDR3 is TGTGCCATCAGTGATTGGGGACAGGGGGACTACTATGGCTACACCTTC. Protein product: CAISDWGQGDYYGYTF.

The chain recombines TRBV5-1 with TRBJ2-5, with TRBD1 matching 7 bases. The CDR3 sequence is 14 residues long. V shed 4 bases and J 0 bases; nucleotides not matched to a gene: 3. Germline V gene data show CDR1 as SGHRS and CDR2 as YFSETQ. The CDR3 sequence is CASSTGQYQETQYF. CDR3 nucleotide sequence: TGCGCCAGCAGCACGGGACAGTACCAAGAGACCCAGTACTTC.

The rearrangement uses TRBV10-3 and TRBJ2-3; 7 bases match TRBD1. The V and J ends lost 3 bases and 0 bases, in that order; junction bases with no gene match: 12. The CDR3 spans 18 residues. Germline assignment: CDR1 ENHRY and CDR2 SYGVKD. For the CDR3, the DNA is TGTGCCATCAGTGAATTCCCGGGACAGCAGCCTAGCACAGATACGCAGTATTTT. It yields the protein CAISEFPGQQPSTDTQYF.

The V call is TRBV19, the J call TRBJ1-2, with D perhaps matching TRBD1 (5 bases). The germline gives CDR1 LNHDA, CDR2 SQIVND (reference sequence). CDR3 size: 17 residues. V gave up 3 bases and J gave up 8 bases, with 25 bases separating them. CDR3 sequence reads: CASSINILFWTFNGYTF. For the CDR3, the DNA is TGTGCCAGTAGTATTAATATTTTATTTTGGACATTTAACGGCTACACCTTC.

This clone turned up a few times. The CDR3: CASRGDRGKADTQYF. The CDR3 DNA follows: TGTGCCAGCAGGGGGGACAGGGGTAAGGCAGATACGCAGTATTTT. This chain connects TRBV2 to TRBJ2-3; TRBD1 agrees at 10 bases. CDR1 is SNHLY and CDR2 is FYNNEI in the germline V gene. The V gene end was trimmed by 6 bases and the J gene end by 4 bases; junction bases not matched to a gene: 7. CDR3 size: 15 residues.

The CDR3: CSVDRGAREQYF. CDR3 bases: TGCAGCGTTGATCGGGGGGCAAGGGAGCAGTACTTC. V gene TRBV29-1 combines with J gene TRBJ2-7, with a weak D call TRBD2 (7 bases). Trimming stripped 3 bases from V and 7 bases from J, with 13 bases between. CDR3 length equals 12 residues. Germline V CDR1 and CDR2: SQVTM, ANQGSEA.